One sample yielded the 20 T cell receptor beta chains listed below, sequenced in a study of cytomegalovirus exposure and HLA in healthy donors. Here immunoSEQ multiplex PCR was the method, and the copy in TCRdb shows in-frame clones only, minus some. Among under 250,000 clones, roughly 87% were seen once, and the ten largest hold approximately 2%. The specimen was PBMCs. The origin of the receptors is a woman aged 18-30 years in good health and CMV-seropositive.

V gene TRBV6-6 combines with J gene TRBJ1-1; D is possibly TRBD1 (5 bases). The CDR3 extends over 16 amino acids. Trimming shortened V by 2 bases and J by 5 bases, and 18 bases separated the two germline ends. Germline-derived CDR1 and CDR2 are MNHNY and SVGAGI (reference sequence). The CDR3 sequence: CASSYRPDRPVTEAFF. DNA for the CDR3: TGTGCCAGCAGTTACAGACCCGACAGACCTGTAACTGAAGCTTTCTTT.

This clone has only one observation. The chain recombines TRBV7-8 with TRBJ2-1, with TRBD2 identical over 7 bases. The V gene's germline CDR1 is SGHVS and CDR2 FQNEAQ. J gave up 0 bases and V 0 bases, and 8 bases lay outside the gene matches. The CDR3 is made up of 18 amino acids. The CDR3 protein is CASSLALLAESSYNEQFF. CDR3 in DNA: TGTGCCAGCAGCTTAGCTCTCCTAGCGGAGAGCTCCTACAATGAGCAGTTCTTC.

This chain connects TRBV27 to TRBJ2-1, with TRBD2 matching 9 bases. CDR1 and CDR2 (germline): MNHEY, SMNVEV (reference sequence). This CDR3 contains 16 residues. Germline trimming cut 5 bases from V and 7 bases from J; bases unmatched to any gene: 12. CDR3 DNA sequence: TGTGCCAGCAGTCCCGTGGCGGGAGGGCCGAAAAATGAGCAGTTCTTC. This codes for CASSPVAGGPKNEQFF.

The CDR3 DNA sequence: TGTGCCTGGAGTGTAGGACAGTATGGCTACACCTTC. Protein sequence: CAWSVGQYGYTF. The chain couples TRBV30 to TRBJ1-2, with D possibly being TRBD1 (6 bases). Germline CDR1 reads GTSNPN; CDR2 reads SVGIG (reference sequence). The CDR3 is 12 amino acids. Between the trimmed V and J ends, which lost 0 bases and 5 bases, there was a span of 7 bases.

The V call is TRBV19, the J call TRBJ1-2, with 7 bases identical to TRBD1. The germline CDR1 and CDR2 sequences are LNHDA and SQIVND (reference sequence). The J segment lost 8 bases and the V segment lost 7 bases, leaving 16 bases of the junction unmatched. This CDR3 is 15 amino acids long. The CDR3 here is CASTPSRDSRRGYTF. The CDR3 coding sequence is TGTGCCAGTACCCCGTCCCGGGACAGCCGCCGAGGCTACACCTTC.

The V call is TRBV9, the J call TRBJ2-1, with a possible D match to TRBD1 (6 bases). This CDR3 has 16 amino acids. Germline V lookup: CDR1 SGDLS, CDR2 YYNGEE. The ends were cut back, 0 bases at V and 0 bases at J, with 10 bases in the middle. In DNA, the CDR3 is TGTGCCAGCAGCGTAGAGGGGGTAAGCTCCTACAATGAGCAGTTCTTC. This encodes CASSVEGVSSYNEQFF.

The V gene is TRBV10-3, the J gene TRBJ1-3; 9 positions match TRBD1. Germline V gives CDR1 ENHRY, CDR2 SYGVKD. V was clipped by 7 bases and J by 4 bases; unmatched bases: 26. This CDR3 contains 21 residues. CDR3 loop: CAIKGRLTSLNRGRSGNTIYF. The CDR3 coding sequence is TGTGCCATCAAAGGCCGTTTAACGTCGCTTAACAGGGGGCGCTCAGGAAACACCATATATTTT.

The J gene is TRBJ2-7, the V gene TRBV15; 9 bases map to TRBD2. V was clipped by 8 bases and J by 5 bases; unmatched bases: 16. This CDR3 is built from 16 residues. Germline CDR1 is LNHNV and CDR2 is YYDKDF (reference sequence). The CDR3 region has the DNA TGTGCCACCCGGGGAGGGATAGCGGGAGAACTCCACGAGCAGTACTTC. Protein product: CATRGGIAGELHEQYF.

The chain links TRBV27 to TRBJ2-7, with 7 bases that match TRBD2. CDR3 length: 14 amino acids. The ends lost 4 bases at V and 4 bases at J; junction bases unmatched: 7. The germline V gene has CDR1 MNHEY and CDR2 SMNVEV (reference sequence). This CDR3 reads CASSWREGRYEQYF. Written as DNA, the CDR3 is TGTGCCAGCAGTTGGAGGGAGGGCCGATACGAGCAGTACTTC.

The chain joins TRBV28 to TRBJ2-1, with D uncertain. Trimming took 3 bases from V and 7 from J, leaving 10 bases between them. Germline V gene lookup returns CDR1 MDHEN and CDR2 SYDVKM. The CDR3 consists of 13 residues. The CDR3 reads CASSLGRWNEQFF. CDR3 bases: TGTGCCAGCAGTTTGGGCCGGTGGAATGAGCAGTTCTTC.

This clone was seen a handful of times. The chain carries TRBV5-1 and TRBJ1-2, with D possibly TRBD1 on 5 matching bases. V lost 4 bases and J 0 bases, leaving 10 bases between the germline ends. Germline CDR1 SGHRS, CDR2 YFSETQ. The CDR3 totals 14 residues. In nucleotides, the CDR3 is TGCGCCAGCAGCACACAGGTTCCTAACTATGGCTACACCTTC. Protein: CASSTQVPNYGYTF. Filled out from reference TRBV5-1 and TRBJ1-2, the complete variable domain reads KAGVTQTPRYLIKTRGQQVTLSCSPISGHRSVSWYQQTPGQGLQFLFEYFSETQRNKGNFPGRFSGRQFSNSRSEMNVSTLELGDSALYLCASSTQVPNYGYTFGSGTRLTVV.

The chain joins TRBV15 to TRBJ1-1; D remains unclear. CDR1 LNHNV and CDR2 YYDKDF come from the germline V gene (reference sequence). This CDR3 is built from 13 residues. The ends were cut back, 7 bases at V and 3 bases at J, with 12 bases in the middle. CDR3 nucleotides: TGTGCCACCACGGGTTTTCCCGACACTGAAGCTTTCTTT. Translated, it gives CATTGFPDTEAFF.

The chain joins TRBV27 to TRBJ2-7, with TRBD2 as a possible D gene (6 bases). CDR1 MNHEY and CDR2 SMNVEV come from the germline V gene (reference sequence). The CDR3 sequence is 16 residues long. Trimming took 3 bases from V and 0 from J, leaving 15 bases between them. This chain's CDR3 is CASSFWAGIGSYEQYF. In nucleotides, the CDR3 is TGTGCCAGCAGTTTTTGGGCGGGGATTGGCTCCTACGAGCAGTACTTC.

This chain connects TRBV7-3 to TRBJ2-7, with D uncertain. The CDR3 contains 13 residues. Per germline, CDR1 SGHTA and CDR2 FQGTGA. With 4 bases removed from V and 7 bases from J, the gap between germline ends came to 14 bases. The CDR3 DNA is TGTGCCAGCAGCTCCGGAACCACGAGGGAGCAGTACTTC. As protein: CASSSGTTREQYF.

V is TRBV10-3 and J is TRBJ1-5, with unresolved D. Germline-derived CDR1 and CDR2 are ENHRY and SYGVKD. The germline V and J ends were trimmed by 3 bases and 1 base, with 13 bases remaining between them. The CDR3 has 16 amino acids. CDR3 nucleotides: TGTGCCATCAGTGACGCTGACGGAGGGAGCAATCAGCCCCAGCATTTT. Protein product: CAISDADGGSNQPQHF.

A word on this clone: A read error may produce the germline difference seen at one junction end. V usage is TRBV10-2 and J usage is TRBJ2-5, with a weak D call TRBD1 (5 bases). The CDR3 sequence is 14 residues long. CDR1 is WSHSY and CDR2 is SAAADI in the germline V gene. Written as DNA, the CDR3 is TGCGCCAGCAGTGATTCCCAGGGTCAAGGGACCCAGTACTTC. Translating it yields CASSDSQGQGTQYF.

This clone has just a few counts. The chain carries TRBV5-1 and TRBJ2-3; 9 nucleotides agree with TRBD2. V lost 1 base, J lost 2 bases, and 2 bases stayed unmatched. The CDR3 runs to 15 residues. Germline V gene data show CDR1 as SGHRS and CDR2 as YFSETQ. In DNA form, the CDR3 reads TGCGCCAGCAGCTTGACTAGCGGGTACACAGATACGCAGTATTTT. It translates to CASSLTSGYTDTQYF.

This sequence joins TRBV30 and TRBJ1-4; 8 bases fit TRBD1. V lost 2 bases to trimming and J lost 8 bases; unmatched junction nucleotides: 10. CDR1 is GTSNPN, CDR2 SVGIG, per germline (reference sequence). This CDR3 has 15 amino acids. This CDR3 is CAWSSTDRVDEKLFF. CDR3 bases: TGTGCCTGGAGTTCGACGGACAGGGTAGACGAAAAACTGTTTTTT.

This clone was recorded a few times. The gene calls are TRBV28 and TRBJ1-1, with D uncertain. This CDR3 is 13 amino acids long. V lost 6 bases and J lost 0, with 8 bases in between. The germline V gene encodes CDR1 MDHEN and CDR2 SYDVKM. CDR3 nucleotides: TGTGCCAGCAGACTCAACCTGAACACTGAAGCTTTCTTT. This encodes CASRLNLNTEAFF.

The rearrangement joins TRBV5-5 to TRBJ1-2; TRBD1 is a possible D gene (5 bases). Trimming took off 1 base at V and 7 bases at J, with 14 bases between the two ends. The CDR3 has 14 residues. Per germline, CDR1 SGHKS and CDR2 YYEKEE (reference sequence). The CDR3 reads CASSLSGGGSGYTF. The CDR3 coding sequence is TGTGCCAGCAGCTTGTCTGGGGGGGGGTCTGGCTACACCTTC.